This T cell receptor (beta chain) originates from a study of blood T cell repertoires in COVID-19. Overall study: Both acute and convalescent COVID-19 samples were obtained from the United States, Italy and Spain. From T cells, B-cell-depleted T cells, or PBMCs came the material, which was cDNA or gDNA.

The trim removed 6 bases at V and 5 bases at J, leaving 8 bases unmatched. This CDR3 is 15 amino acids long. Germline CDR1 reads ENHRY; CDR2 reads SYGVKD. Under the authors' procedure: Counts of nucleated cells, estimated from reference gene primer amplification, were obtained. Profiling relied on immunoSEQ multiplex PCR, and the TCRdb table lists in-frame clones only, not all of them. V and J calls and clone size are as listed in that table; D and trimming were resolved from the DNA. The table records over 300,000 clones, 90% of them present only once. This clonotype was sampled from a man aged 18 to 29 with active or convalescent COVID-19. The V and J genes are TRBV10-3 and TRBJ1-5; 9 nucleotides align to TRBD1. Sequences were obtained from peripheral blood. This chain's CDR3 is CAIRSDRGMDQPQHF. CDR3 nucleotides: TGTGCCATCAGGTCGGACAGGGGAATGGATCAGCCCCAGCATTTT.